Shown below are 25 T cell receptor beta chains from a single sample sequenced in a study of cytomegalovirus exposure and HLA in healthy donors (dated by TCRdb to about 2017). Receptor libraries were prepared by the immunoSEQ multiplex PCR assay. For the multiplex PCR, a mixture combining 60 forward primers for TCR Vbeta segments and 13 reverse primers for TCR Jbeta segments was used. Imported from immuneACCESS, the table was reduced by TCRdb to in-frame sequences with V and J called. These copies leave out some clones; in studies compared against another copy, an unresolved V gene accounts for under half, and the cause of the remainder is not known. The sample contains over 200,000 clones, 75% to 85% of them found a single time. Together, the top ten hold roughly 2.5% of the sample. Material for sequencing was PBMCs. The receptors were gathered from a woman aged 60-75 years in good health and CMV-seropositive.

This chain joins TRBV28 and TRBJ1-1; unclear D gene. CDR1 and CDR2 (germline): MDHEN, SYDVKM. CDR3 length: 15 residues. V was shortened by 3 bases and J by 1 base, with 12 bases between the two germline ends. CDR3 loop: CASSLVYSKNTEAFF. Written as DNA, the CDR3 is TGTGCCAGCAGTTTGGTCTACAGCAAGAACACTGAAGCTTTCTTT.

The V call is TRBV21-1, the J call TRBJ1-5; whether TRBD1, the table's D call, matches the DNA was not checked. TRBV21-1 is an annotated pseudogene. The CDR3 has 15 residues. CDR3 sequence: CASSKENSGSPAQHF. In DNA, the CDR3 is TGTGCCAGCAGCAAAGAAAACAGTGGATCTCCGGCCCAGCATTTT.

This chain connects TRBV5-4 to TRBJ2-3; D might be TRBD2 (7 bases). Trimming took 2 bases from V and 4 from J, leaving 14 bases between them. CDR3 length equals 15 residues. In germline, CDR1 is SGHNT, CDR2 YYREEE (reference sequence). The CDR3 nucleotides read TGTGCCAGCAGCTTCCGGGGGGCCAGGGCAGATACGCAGTATTTT. Translating it yields CASSFRGARADTQYF.

The chain recombines TRBV5-4 with TRBJ1-1; the match to TRBD1 covers 7 bases. Losses at the gene ends were 9 bases for V and 1 base for J; bases not matched to a gene: 9. Per the germline V gene, CDR1 is SGHNT and CDR2 is YYREEE (reference sequence). The CDR3 covers 14 residues. CDR3 nucleotides: TGTGCCATTCCGGCCGGGACAGCGAACACTGAAGCTTTCTTT. It is translated as CAIPAGTANTEAFF.

V and J are TRBV19 and TRBJ2-3, with 7 positions matching TRBD1. The CDR3 loop spans 20 amino acids. Germline assignment: CDR1 LNHDA and CDR2 SQIVND (reference sequence). V was pared by 4 bases and J by 0 bases, with 19 bases of the junction left unmatched. DNA for the CDR3: TGTGCCAGTAGTAACACGGGGACAGCTAAAAGGGGCCCCAGCACAGATACGCAGTATTTT. It specifies CASSNTGTAKRGPSTDTQYF.

The V call is TRBV7-9, the J call TRBJ2-3; D possibly corresponds to TRBD2 (5 bases). Trimming cost V 3 bases and J 3 bases, with 10 bases left between them. The CDR3 consists of 14 residues. Germline CDR1 SEHNR, CDR2 FQNEAQ (reference sequence). The CDR3 reads CASSFTLATDTQYF. Here the CDR3 DNA reads TGTGCCAGCAGCTTCACGTTAGCGACAGATACGCAGTATTTT.

The chain couples TRBV7-6 to TRBJ2-5; D gene uncertain. V lost 2 bases, J lost 1 base, and 5 bases lay in between. CDR3 length: 13 amino acids. Germline assignment: CDR1 SGHVS and CDR2 FNYEAQ. In DNA, the CDR3 is TGTGCCAGCAGCTTAAGCCGCCAAGAGACCCAGTACTTC. As protein: CASSLSRQETQYF.

V and J are TRBV27 and TRBJ2-3; 9 bases line up with TRBD2. CDR3 size: 14 residues. Germline CDR1 and CDR2: MNHEY and SMNVEV (reference sequence). Trimming at V came to 6 bases and at J to 6 bases, leaving 7 bases not matched to a gene. The CDR3 loop reads CASRFLAGEDTQYF. The CDR3 DNA reads TGTGCCAGCAGATTCTTAGCGGGGGAGGATACGCAGTATTTT.

The chain has TRBV27 and TRBJ2-2, with TRBD1 matching 7 bases. The CDR3 totals 15 residues. J gave up 5 bases and V 6 bases, and 9 bases lay outside the gene matches. CDR1 is MNHEY, CDR2 SMNVEV, per germline (reference sequence). The CDR3 DNA reads TGTGCCAGCAGGCTCCGGGACAGACCTACCGGGGAGCTGTTTTTT. Its translation is CASRLRDRPTGELFF.

The gene calls are TRBV5-1 and TRBJ2-1; 9 bases agree with TRBD1. With V trimmed by 8 bases and J by 8 bases, 8 bases remained unmatched. Looked up from germline, CDR1 is SGHRS and CDR2 is YFSETQ. The CDR3 runs 13 residues. CDR3 protein: CASFTTGGDEQFF. Here the CDR3 DNA reads TGCGCCAGTTTTACTACAGGGGGCGATGAGCAGTTCTTC.

V usage is TRBV5-1 and J usage is TRBJ1-1; the match to TRBD1 covers 10 bases. CDR1 SGHRS and CDR2 YFSETQ come from the germline V gene. The CDR3 spans 13 residues. With V trimmed by 4 bases and J by 4 bases, 1 base remained unmatched. CDR3 nucleotides: TGCGCCAGCAGCCGGGACAGGGGCACTGAAGCTTTCTTT. Its translation is CASSRDRGTEAFF.

The chain carries TRBV18 and TRBJ2-5; D is undetermined. This CDR3 contains 14 residues. V dropped 3 bases and J dropped 2 bases, with 10 bases sitting between them. Germline CDR1 reads KGHSH; CDR2 reads LQKENI. The chain's CDR3 is CASSPRGGQETQYF. For the CDR3, the DNA is TGTGCCAGCTCACCCCGCGGCGGACAAGAGACCCAGTACTTC. The full variable domain, completed using reference TRBV18 and TRBJ2-5, is NAGVMQNPRHLVRRRGQEARLRCSPMKGHSHVYWYRQLPEEGLKFMVYLQKENIIDESGMPKERFSAEFPKEGPSILRIQQVVRGDSAAYFCASSPRGGQETQYFGPGTRLLVL.

This clone was seen just once. The chain has TRBV28 and TRBJ2-1, with 7 bases that match TRBD2. The CDR3 consists of 15 residues. V lost 7 bases, J lost 8 bases, and 14 bases stayed unmatched. Germline V CDR1 and CDR2: MDHEN, SYDVKM. CDR3 sequence: CASTLGGVTWDEQFF. The CDR3, as DNA: TGTGCCAGCACCCTGGGAGGGGTCACCTGGGATGAGCAGTTCTTC.

The V gene is TRBV14, the J gene TRBJ2-7; 7 bases are a match to TRBD2. The CDR3 consists of 12 residues. The J segment lost 4 bases and the V segment lost 10 bases, leaving 7 bases of the junction unmatched. Germline lookup yields CDR1 SGHDN and CDR2 FVKESK. The CDR3 loop reads CATDWGGYEQYF. CDR3 nucleotide sequence: TGTGCCACCGATTGGGGGGGATACGAGCAGTACTTC. The entire variable domain, with the rest obtained from reference TRBV14 and TRBJ2-7, is as follows: EAGVTQFPSHSVIEKGQTVTLRCDPISGHDNLYWYRRVMGKEIKFLLHFVKESKQDESGMPNNRFLAERTGGTYSTLKVQPAELEDSGVYFCATDWGGYEQYFGPGTRLTVT.

About this clone itself: Other DNA sequences from this sample encode an identical CDR3 as well. DNA for the CDR3: TGCGCCAGCAGCTTGCTAGCGGGGGTCACAGATACGCAGTATTTT. Protein sequence: CASSLLAGVTDTQYF. The chain recombines TRBV5-1 with TRBJ2-3; 10 nucleotides agree with TRBD2. J lost 2 bases, V lost 1 base, and 1 base had no gene match. This CDR3 has 15 amino acids. CDR1 and CDR2 from the germline V gene are SGHRS and YFSETQ.

Here the CDR3 reads CASKIAGGLEQYF. The CDR3 DNA reads TGTGCCAGCAAAATAGCGGGAGGGTTGGAGCAGTACTTC. This sequence joins TRBV11-2 and TRBJ2-7; the match to TRBD2 covers 11 bases. From germline, CDR1 is SGHAT and CDR2 FQNNGV. The CDR3 extends over 13 amino acids. The trim removed 7 bases at V and 7 bases at J, leaving 6 bases unmatched. Full variable domain (missing parts from reference TRBV11-2 and TRBJ2-7): EAGVAQSPRYKIIEKRQSVAFWCNPISGHATLYWYQQILGQGPKLLIQFQNNGVVDDSQLPKDRFSAERLKGVDSTLKIQPAKLEDSAVYLCASKIAGGLEQYFGPGTRLTVT.

The table lists this clone with a few counts. The chain employs TRBV6-1 and TRBJ2-3, with D unresolved. This CDR3 comprises 14 residues. The germline V and J ends were trimmed by 3 bases and 0 bases, with 7 bases remaining between them. CDR1 MNHNS and CDR2 SASEGT come from the germline V gene. The CDR3 region has the DNA TGTGCCAGCAGTGACGGGTGGAGCACAGATACGCAGTATTTT. It codes for CASSDGWSTDTQYF.

V gene TRBV29-1 combines with J gene TRBJ2-1; TRBD2 matches 15 bases. The CDR3 is 18 amino acids. The germline V gene has CDR1 SQVTM and CDR2 ANQGSEA. The J segment lost 0 bases and the V segment lost 7 bases, leaving 10 bases of the junction unmatched. CDR3 sequence: CSGQGLAGGTSSYNEQFF. CDR3 nucleotides: TGCAGCGGGCAGGGACTAGCGGGGGGCACATCCTCCTACAATGAGCAGTTCTTC.

The rearrangement uses TRBV25-1 and TRBJ1-4; 10 positions match TRBD1. The CDR3 loop spans 14 amino acids. Per the germline V gene, CDR1 is MGHDK and CDR2 is SYGVNS. V lost 2 bases to trimming and J lost 6 bases; unmatched junction nucleotides: 0. The CDR3 sequence: CASSEGTGDEKLFF. The DNA for the CDR3 is TGTGCCAGCAGTGAAGGGACAGGGGATGAAAAACTGTTTTTT.

The genes are TRBV19 and TRBJ1-1; TRBD1 matches 8 bases. Trimming cost V 5 bases and J 11 bases; bases outside gene matches: 7. This CDR3 has 12 residues. Germline V gene lookup returns CDR1 LNHDA and CDR2 SQIVND (reference sequence). The CDR3 bases are TGTGCCAGTAGTCCTACAGGGGGTTGGGCTTTCTTT. Its protein product is CASSPTGGWAFF.

This clone was detected only once. The rearrangement joins TRBV29-1 to TRBJ1-1, with D unclear. Germline V CDR1 and CDR2: SQVTM, ANQGSEA. This CDR3 contains 14 residues. Trimming removed 7 bases at V and 0 bases at J, with 15 bases between. CDR3 protein: CSADNGKMNTEAFF. CDR3 bases: TGCAGCGCAGATAACGGGAAGATGAACACTGAAGCTTTCTTT. The variable domain in full, with the rest retrieved from reference TRBV29-1 and TRBJ1-1, is SAVISQKPSRDICQRGTSLTIQCQVDSQVTMMFWYRQQPGQSLTLIATANQGSEATYESGFVIDKFPISRPNLTFSTLTVSNMSPEDSSIYLCSADNGKMNTEAFFGQGTRLTVV.

This clone came up a few times. The chain employs TRBV29-1 and TRBJ1-2, with D possibly being TRBD1 (5 bases). V dropped 5 bases and J dropped 2 bases, with 15 bases sitting between them. This CDR3 spans 14 amino acids. Germline CDR1 is SQVTM and CDR2 is ANQGSEA. CDR3 sequence (DNA): TGCAGCGTTCACGGTGACAGTTCGAACTATGGCTACACCTTC. It specifies CSVHGDSSNYGYTF.

This clone was recorded only once. The chain carries TRBV6-5 and TRBJ1-6; D unclear. V was shortened by 2 bases and J by 0 bases, with 8 bases between the two germline ends. Germline loops: CDR1 MNHEY, CDR2 SVGAGI. The CDR3 is 16 amino acids. DNA for the CDR3: TGTGCCAGCAGTTACGAACAGAGCTCCTATAATTCACCCCTCCACTTT. Its translation is CASSYEQSSYNSPLHF.

The rearrangement uses TRBV4-1 and TRBJ1-1; no clear D gene. Trimming took off 4 bases at V and 0 bases at J, with 15 bases between the two ends. The germline CDR1 and CDR2 sequences are MGHRA and YSYEKL. The CDR3 extends over 16 amino acids. CDR3 loop: CASSPFGEGVNTEAFF. The CDR3 region has the DNA TGCGCCAGCAGCCCCTTCGGGGAGGGTGTGAACACTGAAGCTTTCTTT.

V usage is TRBV30 and J usage is TRBJ2-7; D is possibly TRBD1 (6 bases). Per germline, CDR1 GTSNPN and CDR2 SVGIG (reference sequence). Trimming took 3 bases from V and 9 from J, leaving 12 bases between them. The CDR3 loop spans 11 amino acids. CDR3 coding DNA: TGTGCCTGGAGACAGGGCCTGGGGCAGTACTTC. It specifies CAWRQGLGQYF.